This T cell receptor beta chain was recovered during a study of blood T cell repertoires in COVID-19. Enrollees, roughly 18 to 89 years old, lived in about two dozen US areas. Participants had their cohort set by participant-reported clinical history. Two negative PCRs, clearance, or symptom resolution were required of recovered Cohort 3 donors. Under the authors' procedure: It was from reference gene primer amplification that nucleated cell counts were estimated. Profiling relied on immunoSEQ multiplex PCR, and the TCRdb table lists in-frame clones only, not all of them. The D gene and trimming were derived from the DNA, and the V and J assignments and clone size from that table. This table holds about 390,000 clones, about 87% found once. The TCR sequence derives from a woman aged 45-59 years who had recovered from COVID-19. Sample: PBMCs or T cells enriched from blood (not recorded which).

The CDR3 here is CASSNGQGDLDSPLHF. Written as DNA, the CDR3 is TGTGCCAGCAGCAACGGACAGGGAGACTTGGATTCACCCCTCCACTTT. This chain connects TRBV21-1 to TRBJ1-6; the listed D gene, TRBD1, was not tested against the DNA. TRBV21-1 counts as a pseudogene. This CDR3 is 16 amino acids long.